This TCR beta chain was recovered during a study of beta chain features in type 1 diabetes. Study outcomes and limitations: Type 1 diabetes patients had TCRB CDR3s that were shorter (moderately but significantly so) in all four CD4+ subsets.

This clone was counted a few times. The antigen remains unidentified. Between the trimmed V and J ends, which lost 3 bases and 6 bases, there was a span of 11 bases. This CDR3 is 14 amino acids long. In germline, CDR1 is KGHSH, CDR2 LQKENI. The study reverse transcribed the entire isolated RNA, so it sequenced expressed TCRB transcripts. Some clones are missing from TCRdb's copy, which holds only in-frame ones; the method was immunoSEQ multiplex PCR. The table records a few hundred thousand clones, roughly 13% of them present only once. There was one heparinised blood draw per donor, averaging about 116 mL.

The clonotype was recovered from a man aged 25-45 years with type 1 diabetes. Input material: naive CD4+ T cells from blood. V is TRBV18 and J is TRBJ1-4; the D is unclear. The CDR3 bases are TGTGCCAGCTCACCGGGCACGGTTTATGAAAAACTGTTTTTT. Its protein is CASSPGTVYEKLFF.